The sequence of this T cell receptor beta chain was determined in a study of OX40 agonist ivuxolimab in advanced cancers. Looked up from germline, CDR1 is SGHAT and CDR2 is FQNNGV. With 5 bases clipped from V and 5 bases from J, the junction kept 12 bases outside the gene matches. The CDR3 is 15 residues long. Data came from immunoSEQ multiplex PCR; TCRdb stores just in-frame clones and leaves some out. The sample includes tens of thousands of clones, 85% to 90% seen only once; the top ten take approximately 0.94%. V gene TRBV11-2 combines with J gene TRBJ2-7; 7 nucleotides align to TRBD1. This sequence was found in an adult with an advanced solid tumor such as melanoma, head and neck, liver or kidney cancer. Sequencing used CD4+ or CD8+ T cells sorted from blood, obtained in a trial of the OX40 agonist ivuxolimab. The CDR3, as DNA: TGTGCCAGCAGCCGACAAGTGGGACAGATAAACGAGCAGTACTTC. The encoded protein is CASSRQVGQINEQYF.